This T cell receptor (beta chain) emerged from a study of CD8 T cells in Susac syndrome. Roughly 0.45 to 1 ug RNA was reverse transcribed with random hexamers. A multiplex approach, immunoSEQ multiplex PCR, amplified TCR beta CDR3 across 54 Vbeta and 13 Jbeta. TCRdb recomputed calls from the immunoSEQ multiplex PCR reads with MiXCR, one row per CDR3 protein. Among around 270,000 distinct CDR3 sequences listed, approximately 89% were seen once. V was clipped by 1 base and J by 4 bases, with 7 bases between them. Germline CDR1 reads SGHNT; CDR2 reads YENEEA. CDR3 size: 13 residues. Each multiple sclerosis control was a treatment-naive patient with relapsing-remitting disease that was either stable or active. TEMRA cells were enriched by FACS, and CD4+ and CD8+ T cells were negatively isolated.

The chain couples TRBV11-3 to TRBJ2-5; D is unclear. The sequenced sample was CD8+ T cells from PBMCs. The source of this sequence is a human donor with multiple sclerosis. CDR3 bases: TGTGCCAGCAGCTTAGGTAGTTCAGAGACCCAGTACTTC. Encoded protein: CASSLGSSETQYF.